A selection of T cell receptor beta chains follows, all from one sample in a study of T-cell memory formation after mild COVID-19. Using its own MiXCR run on the 5' RACE reads, TCRdb lists one record per CDR3 protein. The table includes 450,000 to 700,000 distinct CDR3 sequences, more than 15% detected once. The sample consisted of PBMCs or a T cell subset sorted from them (not recorded which). All receptors come from an adult woman who had mild COVID-19 (a few samples of this study predate the infection). Cell type and time point are not known. The CDR3 runs from the conserved cysteine through the conserved F or W. The D gene is left open where the match is weak. Clone size is not always given. Where it is, it says once, few, many or a class for expanded clones.

J | V | size | D | CDR3 | DNA
TRBJ2-7 | TRBV25-1 | - | - | CASRAPWDEQYF | TGTGCCAGCAGAGCCCCGTGGGACGAGCAGTACTTC
TRBJ1-1 | TRBV5-1 | few | - | CASSSGDRSFF | TGCGCCAGCAGCTCGGGGGATAGGTCTTTCTTT
TRBJ2-7 | TRBV12-3/TRBV12-4 | many | - | CASSLVGLSPYEQYF | TGTGCCAGCAGTTTAGTGGGACTCTCGCCCTACGAGCAGTACTTC
TRBJ2-3 | TRBV13 | - | - | CASSKKGGWSTDTQYF | TGTGCCAGCAGCAAGAAGGGGGGTTGGAGCACAGATACGCAGTATTTT
TRBJ2-1 | TRBV12-3/TRBV12-4 | - | - | CASRTTLYNEQFF | TGTGCCAGCAGAACTACGTTATACAATGAGCAGTTCTTC
TRBJ2-4 | TRBV7-9 | few | - | CASSSSPGTRLSIQYF | TGTGCCAGCAGCTCCTCGCCCGGGACGAGACTCTCCATTCAGTACTTC
TRBJ2-1 | TRBV3-1 | few | TRBD2 | CASSQELLAGTNEQFF | TGTGCCAGCAGCCAAGAGTTACTAGCGGGGACTAATGAGCAGTTCTTC
TRBJ2-7 | TRBV18 | - | - | CASSPRDYEQYF | TGTGCCAGCTCACCACGGGACTACGAGCAGTACTTC
TRBJ1-2 | TRBV10-3 | - | - | CAISESSNGGYYGYTF | TGTGCCATCAGTGAGTCAAGTAACGGAGGATACTATGGCTACACCTTC
TRBJ2-5 | TRBV3-1 | - | TRBD1 | CASSRTGTGDETQYF | TGTGCCAGCAGCCGAACCGGGACAGGGGATGAGACCCAGTACTTC
TRBJ2-7 | TRBV9 | few | TRBD1 | CASSGDSDRGKYEQYF | TGTGCCAGCAGCGGCGACTCCGACAGGGGGAAGTACGAGCAGTACTTC
TRBJ2-1 | TRBV7-2 | few | TRBD2 | CASSFSGGVLEQFF | TGTGCCAGCAGCTTTAGCGGGGGGGTGCTTGAGCAGTTCTTC
TRBJ1-1 | TRBV5-1 | few | - | CASSLGGQMNTEAFF | TGCGCCAGCAGCTTGGGCGGACAGATGAACACTGAAGCTTTCTTT
TRBJ2-1 | TRBV20-1 | - | TRBD2 | CSARRLAEWNEQFF | TGCAGTGCTAGGAGGCTAGCGGAGTGGAATGAGCAGTTCTTC
TRBJ1-4 | TRBV5-1 | few | - | CASSRKEGLFF | TGCGCCAGCAGCCGCAAAGAGGGACTGTTTTTT
TRBJ2-7 | TRBV30 | few | - | CAWSIPYEQYF | TGTGCCTGGAGTATACCCTACGAGCAGTACTTC
TRBJ2-7 | TRBV29-1 | - | TRBD2 | CSVVGVAGVQNEQYF | TGCAGCGTTGTGGGGGTAGCGGGAGTACAAAACGAGCAGTACTTC
TRBJ2-3 | TRBV7-2 | many | - | CASSLRDTQYF | TGCGCCAGCAGCTTGAGAGATACGCAGTATTTT
TRBJ2-3 | TRBV21-1 | - | - | CASSKGALVGSTDTQYF | TGTGCCAGCAGCAAAGGTGCCCTGGTGGGGAGCACAGATACGCAGTATTTT
TRBJ2-2 | TRBV5-1 | many | TRBD1 | CASSLLGQGNTGELFF | TGCGCCAGCAGCTTGCTCGGACAGGGGAACACCGGGGAGCTGTTTTTT
TRBJ2-1 | TRBV4-2 | - | - | CASSRVYNEQFF | TGTGCCAGCAGTAGGGTCTACAATGAGCAGTTCTTC
TRBJ1-5 | TRBV19 | - | TRBD1 | CASSRDRVRISNQPQHF | TGTGCCAGTAGCCGGGACAGGGTACGGATTAGCAATCAGCCCCAGCATTTT
TRBJ2-5 | TRBV12-3/TRBV12-4 | - | - | CASSPGGRVETQYF | TGTGCCAGCAGCCCTGGCGGGCGGGTAGAGACCCAGTACTTC
TRBJ2-3 | TRBV4-1 | - | - | CASSQVGARIDTQYF | TGCGCCAGCAGCCAAGTAGGGGCTAGGATAGATACGCAGTATTTT
TRBJ2-6 | TRBV5-1 | many | - | CASSLDGRSGANVLTF | TGTGCCAGCAGCTTGGACGGACGCTCTGGGGCCAACGTCCTGACTTTC
TRBJ2-1 | TRBV4-2 | few | TRBD2 | CASSQRTSDEQFF | TGTGCCAGCAGCCAACGGACTAGCGATGAGCAGTTCTTC
TRBJ2-3 | TRBV30 | - | - | CAWSVLSTTDTQYF | TGTGCCTGGAGTGTACTCTCGACCACAGATACGCAGTATTTT
TRBJ2-1 | TRBV25-1 | few | TRBD2 | CASGLAGVRF | TGTGCCAGCGGATTAGCGGGAGTACGGTTC
TRBJ2-7 | TRBV20-1 | - | - | CSARTVVKSYEQYF | TGCAGTGCTAGGACGGTCGTCAAGTCCTACGAGCAGTACTTC
TRBJ2-2 | TRBV3-1 | few | - | CASSQDRGVGELFF | TGTGCCAGCAGCCAAGATCGAGGAGTCGGGGAGCTGTTTTTT
TRBJ1-2 | TRBV2 | few | - | CASSLSGNPAKGYTF | TGTGCCAGCAGCCTATCAGGGAATCCAGCGAAAGGCTACACCTTC
TRBJ1-1 | TRBV27 | few | - | CASAGIYTEAFF | TGTGCCAGCGCAGGGATCTACACTGAAGCTTTCTTT
TRBJ2-7 | TRBV9 | few | TRBD1 | CASSVGQGGHEQYF | TGTGCCAGCAGCGTGGGACAGGGAGGTCACGAGCAGTACTTC
TRBJ2-2 | TRBV5-1 | - | TRBD2 | CASSPPGLAGTGELFF | TGCGCCAGCAGCCCACCGGGACTAGCGGGGACCGGGGAGCTGTTTTTT
TRBJ1-5 | TRBV3-1 | - | - | CASSPQWDSNQPQHF | TGTGCCAGCAGCCCCCAGTGGGATAGCAATCAGCCCCAGCATTTT
TRBJ2-7 | TRBV3-1 | few | - | CASSQFGGLEQYF | TGTGCCAGCAGCCAGTTTGGTGGCTTGGAGCAGTACTTC
TRBJ1-4 | TRBV21-1 | few | - | CASSNRSYLRDCGEKLFF | TGTGCCAGCAGCAACCGAAGTTATCTAAGGGACTGCGGTGAAAAACTGTTTTTT
TRBJ2-5 | TRBV9 | few | - | CASSVGPLRETQYF | TGTGCCAGCAGCGTAGGCCCGTTAAGAGAGACCCAGTACTTC
TRBJ2-7 | TRBV7-8 | - | - | CATSKGRYEQYF | TGTGCCACATCAAAGGGGAGATACGAGCAGTACTTC
TRBJ1-1 | TRBV20-1 | few | - | CSAGRADTEAFF | TGCAGTGCCGGAAGGGCGGACACTGAAGCTTTCTTT
TRBJ2-5 | TRBV6-6 | - | - | CASSYSARVQETQYF | TGTGCCAGCAGTTACTCGGCCAGGGTCCAAGAGACCCAGTACTTC
TRBJ1-6 | TRBV6-5 | - | - | CASTPATADNSPLHF | TGTGCCAGCACCCCGGCAACAGCAGATAATTCACCCCTCCACTTT
TRBJ2-7 | TRBV12-3/TRBV12-4 | few | - | CASSLAVKSYEQYF | TGTGCCAGCAGTTTAGCGGTTAAGTCCTACGAGCAGTACTTC
TRBJ2-1 | TRBV7-9 | few | - | CASSHLSSWGNEQFF | TGTGCCAGCAGCCATCTGTCTAGCTGGGGCAATGAGCAGTTCTTC
TRBJ1-2 | TRBV7-9 | - | - | CASSSPPMTGSNYGYTF | TGTGCCAGCAGCTCTCCACCTATGACAGGAAGTAACTATGGCTACACCTTC
TRBJ2-5 | TRBV28 | - | - | CASSGIGQGGETQYF | TGTGCCAGCAGTGGGATTGGACAGGGAGGGGAGACCCAGTACTTC
TRBJ1-5 | TRBV12-3/TRBV12-4 | few | - | CASSLGTGRPQHF | TGTGCCAGCAGTTTAGGGACCGGCCGGCCCCAGCATTTT
TRBJ2-2 | TRBV4-3 | once | - | CASSQVRGSDTGELFF | TGCGCCAGCAGCCAAGTCCGTGGGAGTGACACCGGGGAGCTGTTTTTT
TRBJ2-5 | TRBV10-3 | many | - | CAIKSPYQETQYF | TGTGCCATCAAGTCACCGTACCAAGAGACCCAGTACTTC
TRBJ2-4 | TRBV12-3/TRBV12-4 | few | TRBD2 | CASTSGLAGNIQYF | TGTGCCAGCACCTCCGGATTAGCGGGGAACATTCAGTACTTC
TRBJ2-3 | TRBV12-3/TRBV12-4 | - | - | CASTLWGESDTQYF | TGTGCCAGCACCCTTTGGGGGGAGTCAGATACGCAGTATTTT
TRBJ2-1 | TRBV20-1 | - | - | CSAREGPRGPYNEQFF | TGCAGTGCTAGAGAGGGGCCCAGGGGACCTTACAATGAGCAGTTCTTC
TRBJ1-5 | TRBV11-3 | - | - | CASCLGVRGSFNQPQHF | TGTGCCAGCTGCTTAGGGGTTCGGGGGTCTTTCAATCAGCCCCAGCATTTT
TRBJ2-7 | TRBV12-3/TRBV12-4 | - | - | CASSLGGIAYEQYF | TGTGCCAGCAGTCTAGGGGGGATAGCCTACGAGCAGTACTTC
TRBJ2-1 | TRBV7-6 | - | TRBD2 | CASSLSGGAPSYNEQFF | TGTGCCAGCAGCTTAAGCGGGGGGGCCCCATCCTACAATGAGCAGTTCTTC
TRBJ2-7 | TRBV10-2 | - | - | CASTAGRYYEQYF | TGCGCCAGCACGGCGGGACGGTACTACGAGCAGTACTTC
TRBJ2-7 | TRBV5-1 | few | - | CASSFSVSYEQYF | TGCGCCAGCAGCTTTTCGGTTTCCTACGAGCAGTACTTC
TRBJ2-4 | TRBV14 | - | - | CASSQDPFVKNIQYF | TGTGCCAGCAGCCAAGATCCGTTCGTCAAAAACATTCAGTACTTC
TRBJ2-1 | TRBV12-3/TRBV12-4 | few | TRBD2 | CASSLGTSGSVLYNEQFF | TGTGCCAGCAGTTTGGGGACTAGCGGGAGCGTCCTCTACAATGAGCAGTTCTTC
TRBJ2-3 | TRBV5-1 | - | TRBD2 | CASSLGGLAGYTQYF | TGCGCCAGCAGCTTGGGGGGACTAGCGGGGTATACGCAGTATTTT